These 16 T cell receptor beta chains were all obtained from the same sample, sequenced in a study of neurological immune-mediated disorders. As for time point: technical triplicate 3. MiXCR, run by TCRdb on the 5' RACE reads, gives a single entry per CDR3 protein. The sample has 25,000 to 30,000 distinct CDR3 sequences; about 15% are singletons. The sample consisted of CD4+ T cells from blood. These TCRs come from a female donor with HTLV-1-associated myelopathy (HAM/TSP).

This clonotype was recorded at least ten times. The chain recombines TRBV5-1 with TRBJ2-7, with 9 bases fitting TRBD2. J gave up 7 bases and V 4 bases, and 12 bases lay outside the gene matches. Looked up from germline, CDR1 is SGHRS and CDR2 is YFSETQ. This CDR3 is 15 amino acids long. CDR3 coding DNA: TGCGCCAGCAGCCTAGGTATAGCGGGAGCTGGGGAGCAGTACTTC. Residues: CASSLGIAGAGEQYF.

By its share, this clonotype is medium-sized. The CDR3 bases are TGTGCCAGCAGTCACCGGGGCTTTACACCGGGGCTGTTTTTT. Amino acid sequence: CASSHRGFTPGLFF. The rearrangement links TRBV6-5 to TRBJ2-2; D tentatively reads TRBD1 or TRBD2 (5 bases each). Germline CDR1 is MNHEY and CDR2 is SVGAGI. This CDR3 region has 14 residues. Trimming cost V 5 bases and J 13 bases, with 20 bases left between them.

This clonotype came up many times. The rearrangement joins TRBV29-1 to TRBJ2-1; 9 bases are shared with TRBD1. The length of the CDR3 is 13 residues. Germline V gene sequence: CDR1 SQVTM, CDR2 ANQGSEA. The junction had 9 bases not matched to a gene; V was cut back by 6 bases and J by 9 bases. CDR3 amino acids: CSVDTGTGFEQFF. In nucleotides, the CDR3 is TGCAGCGTGGATACCGGGACAGGGTTTGAGCAGTTCTTC.

In this sample, this clonotype turned up many times. The CDR3 spells CASSHPRTGELFF. CDR3 nucleotide sequence: TGTGCCAGCAGCCACCCGAGGACCGGGGAGCTGTTTTTT. The chain uses TRBV14 and TRBJ2-2; D unresolved. The germline V gene has CDR1 SGHDN and CDR2 FVKESK. V shed 3 bases and J shed 5 bases, with 7 bases lying between them. The CDR3 is 13 residues long.

This clonotype was seen many times. The chain links TRBV28 to TRBJ2-7; D is possibly TRBD2 (6 bases). Deletions cut 3 bases from V and 2 bases from J, with 14 bases between. Germline CDR1 and CDR2: MDHEN and SYDVKM. CDR3 length: 15 residues. The CDR3 DNA sequence: TGTGCCAGCAGTTTCCTTACTAGCAGAACCTACGAGCAGTACTTC. Protein product: CASSFLTSRTYEQYF. Full variable domain (outside the CDR3, taken from reference TRBV28 and TRBJ2-7): DVKVTQSSRYLVKRTGEKVFLECVQDMDHENMFWYRQDPGLGLRLIYFSYDVKMKEKGDIPEGYSVSREKKERFSLILESASTNQTSMYLCASSFLTSRTYEQYFGPGTRLTVT.

This clonotype was seen ten or more times. This sequence joins TRBV20-1 and TRBJ2-3; 8 nucleotides line up with TRBD2. CDR3 length: 14 amino acids. Germline CDR1 and CDR2: DFQATT and SNEGSKA (reference sequence). V shed 5 bases, J shed 5 bases, and the junction held 9 bases outside the gene matches. The CDR3 DNA sequence: TGCAGTGCTTATACGGGGGGGGCCGGAGATACGCAGTATTTT. Protein sequence: CSAYTGGAGDTQYF.

This clonotype showed up many times. J is TRBJ2-3 and V is TRBV5-6; 11 bases line up with TRBD2. This CDR3 has 18 residues. Looked up from germline, CDR1 is SGHDT and CDR2 is YYEEEE. The V segment lost 4 bases and the J segment 2 bases; nucleotides outside the gene matches: 12. The CDR3 spells CASSRLAGGRALTDTQYF. The CDR3 nucleotides are TGTGCCAGCAGCCGTCTAGCGGGGGGCCGGGCCCTCACAGATACGCAGTATTTT. Variable domain in full (rest from reference TRBV5-6 and TRBJ2-3): DAGVTQSPTHLIKTRGQQVTLRCSPKSGHDTVSWYQQALGQGPQFIFQYYEEEERQRGNFPDRFSGHQFPNYSSELNVNALLLGDSALYLCASSRLAGGRALTDTQYFGPGTRLTVL.

The CDR3 spells CSVGMGSYGYTF. In DNA form, the CDR3 reads TGCAGCGTTGGGATGGGTTCCTATGGCTACACCTTC. The chain carries TRBV29-1 and TRBJ1-2; D gene ambiguous. This CDR3 comprises 12 residues. V lost 4 bases, J lost 4 bases, and 10 bases lay in between. In germline, CDR1 is SQVTM, CDR2 ANQGSEA. Variable domain in full (rest from reference TRBV29-1 and TRBJ1-2): SAVISQKPSRDICQRGTSLTIQCQVDSQVTMMFWYRQQPGQSLTLIATANQGSEATYESGFVIDKFPISRPNLTFSTLTVSNMSPEDSSIYLCSVGMGSYGYTFGSGTRLTVV.

This clonotype was detected many times. The chain couples TRBV4-2 to TRBJ2-5; 8 bases are shared with TRBD2. Germline V gene sequence: CDR1 LGHNA, CDR2 YNFKEQ. V trimming: 1 base; J trimming: 3 bases; junction bases outside the gene matches: 7. CDR3 length equals 16 residues. In DNA, the CDR3 is TGTGCCAGCAGCCAAGCGGGGGGGGTTTTGGAAGAGACCCAGTACTTC. Its translation is CASSQAGGVLEETQYF.

This clonotype was recorded at least ten times. V is TRBV3-1 and J is TRBJ2-7; tentatively, D is TRBD2 (6 bases). This CDR3 comprises 15 residues. Germline loops: CDR1 LGHDT, CDR2 YNNKEL (reference sequence). Trimming removed 1 base from V and 3 bases from J, with 13 bases in between. The CDR3 DNA follows: TGTGCCAGCAGCCAAGGGCCGGGACTGGGCTACGAGCAGTACTTC. Its protein product is CASSQGPGLGYEQYF.

This clonotype has at least ten counts. The chain carries TRBV4-2 and TRBJ2-7; D possibly corresponds to TRBD1 (5 bases). Germline V gene data show CDR1 as LGHNA and CDR2 as YNFKEQ. The CDR3 has 16 amino acids. The V and J ends lost 0 bases and 0 bases respectively, with 12 bases between them. The CDR3 sequence: CASSQDGARSSYEQYF. The CDR3 DNA reads as TGTGCCAGCAGCCAAGATGGGGCCAGGAGCTCCTACGAGCAGTACTTC.

This chain links TRBV20-1 with TRBJ2-3, with D perhaps assigned TRBD1 or TRBD2 (5 bases each). CDR1 and CDR2 (germline): DFQATT, SNEGSKA (reference sequence). The V end was cut by 4 bases, the J end by 1 base, with 18 bases between. CDR3 size: 16 residues. The CDR3 reads CSANPRGGARTDTQYF. The CDR3 DNA reads as TGCAGTGCTAACCCGCGTGGGGGTGCACGCACAGATACGCAGTATTTT.

This clonotype came up many times. The V call is TRBV7-2, the J call TRBJ2-2; D not certain. Trimming left V 3 bases short and J 0 bases short, with 5 bases between. Germline values: CDR1 SGHTA, CDR2 FQGNSA. The CDR3 has 14 residues. The CDR3 bases are TGTGCCAGCAGCTTTCAGACGAACACCGGGGAGCTGTTTTTT. Translating it yields CASSFQTNTGELFF.

The chain carries TRBV20-1 and TRBJ2-1; D uncertain. This CDR3 comprises 14 residues. Trimming stripped 6 bases from V and 2 bases from J, with 14 bases between. Per germline, CDR1 DFQATT and CDR2 SNEGSKA (reference sequence). The CDR3 loop is CSALGGETYNEQFF. DNA for the CDR3: TGCAGTGCCTTGGGCGGAGAGACCTACAATGAGCAGTTCTTC.

Judged by abundance, this clonotype is medium-sized. The gene calls are TRBV12-3 or TRBV12-4 and TRBJ2-5, with TRBD1 matching over 9 bases. This CDR3 has 13 residues. Germline trimming cut 6 bases from V and 4 bases from J; bases unmatched to any gene: 3. The CDR3 DNA reads as TGTGCCAGCAGCCAACAGGGGGCAGAGACCCAGTACTTC. This sequence encodes CASSQQGAETQYF.

A remark on this clonotype: The conserved final phenylalanine or tryptophan is absent from the CDR3, which likely points to a read error. The chain combines TRBV12-3 or TRBV12-4 with TRBJ2-1, with D unresolved. The CDR3 is 15 residues long. V lost 6 bases to trimming and J lost 6 bases, with 18 bases between them. CDR3 DNA sequence: TGTGCCAGCAGCAGATCCCTAGAGTACAGCAATGAGCAGTTCGTC. This gives the protein CASSRSLEYSNEQFV.